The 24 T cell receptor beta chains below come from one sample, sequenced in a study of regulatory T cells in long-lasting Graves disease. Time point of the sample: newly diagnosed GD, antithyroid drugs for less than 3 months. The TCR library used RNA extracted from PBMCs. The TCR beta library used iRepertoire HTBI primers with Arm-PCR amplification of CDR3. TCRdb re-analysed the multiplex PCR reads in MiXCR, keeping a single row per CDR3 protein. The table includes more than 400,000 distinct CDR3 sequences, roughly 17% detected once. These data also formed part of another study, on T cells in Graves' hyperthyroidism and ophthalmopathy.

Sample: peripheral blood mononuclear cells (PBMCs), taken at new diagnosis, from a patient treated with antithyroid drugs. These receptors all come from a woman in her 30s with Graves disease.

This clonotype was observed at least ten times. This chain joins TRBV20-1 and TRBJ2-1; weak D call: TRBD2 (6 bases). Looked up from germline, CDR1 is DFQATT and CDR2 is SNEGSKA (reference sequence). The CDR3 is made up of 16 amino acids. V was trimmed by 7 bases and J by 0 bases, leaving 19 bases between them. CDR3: CSVQSGLELSYNEQFF. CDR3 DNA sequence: TGCAGTGTGCAAAGCGGGCTTGAACTCTCCTACAATGAGCAGTTCTTC.

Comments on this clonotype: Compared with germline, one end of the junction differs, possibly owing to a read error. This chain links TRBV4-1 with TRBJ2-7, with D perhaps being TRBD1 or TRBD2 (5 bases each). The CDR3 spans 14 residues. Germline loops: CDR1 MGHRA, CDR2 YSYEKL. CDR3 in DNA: TGCGCCAGCAGCCAAGATAGGCTAGCACAGGTAAAGGTCTTC. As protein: CASSQDRLAQVKVF.

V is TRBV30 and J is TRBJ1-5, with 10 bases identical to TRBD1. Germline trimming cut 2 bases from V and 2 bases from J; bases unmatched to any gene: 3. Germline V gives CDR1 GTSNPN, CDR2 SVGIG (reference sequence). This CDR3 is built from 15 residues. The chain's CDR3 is CAWSRDRGGNQPQHF. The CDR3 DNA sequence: TGTGCCTGGAGTAGGGACAGGGGCGGCAATCAGCCCCAGCATTTT.

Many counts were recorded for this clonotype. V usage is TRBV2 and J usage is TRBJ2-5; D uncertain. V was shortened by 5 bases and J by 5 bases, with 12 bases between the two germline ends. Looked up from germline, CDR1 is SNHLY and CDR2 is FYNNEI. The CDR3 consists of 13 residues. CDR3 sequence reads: CASSRTLRETQYF. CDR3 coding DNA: TGTGCCAGCAGTCGGACCCTACGGGAGACCCAGTACTTC.

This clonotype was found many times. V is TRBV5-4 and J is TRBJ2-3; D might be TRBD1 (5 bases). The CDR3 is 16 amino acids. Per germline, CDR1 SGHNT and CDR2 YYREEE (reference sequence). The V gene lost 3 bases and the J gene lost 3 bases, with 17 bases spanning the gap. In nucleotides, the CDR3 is TGTGCCAGCAGCTCTATCGGACATATTGGAACAGATACGCAGTATTTT. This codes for CASSSIGHIGTDTQYF.

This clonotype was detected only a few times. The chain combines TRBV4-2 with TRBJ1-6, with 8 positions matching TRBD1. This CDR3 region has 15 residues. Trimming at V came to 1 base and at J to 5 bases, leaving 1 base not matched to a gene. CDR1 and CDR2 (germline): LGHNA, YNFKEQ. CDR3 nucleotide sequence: TGTGCCAGCAGCCAAGCGACAGGGGATAATTCACCCCTCCACTTT. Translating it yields CASSQATGDNSPLHF.

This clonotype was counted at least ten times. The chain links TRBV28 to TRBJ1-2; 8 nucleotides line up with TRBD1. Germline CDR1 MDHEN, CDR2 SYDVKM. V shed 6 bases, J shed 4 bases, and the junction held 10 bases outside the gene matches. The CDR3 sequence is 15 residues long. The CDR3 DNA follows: TGTGCCAGCAGCAACCCCAGACAGGGGAGCTATGGCTACACCTTC. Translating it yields CASSNPRQGSYGYTF.

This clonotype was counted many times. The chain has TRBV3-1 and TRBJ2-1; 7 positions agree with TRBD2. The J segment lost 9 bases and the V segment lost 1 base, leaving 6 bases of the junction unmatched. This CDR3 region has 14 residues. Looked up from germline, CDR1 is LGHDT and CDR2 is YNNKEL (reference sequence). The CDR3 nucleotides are TGTGCCAGCAGCCAAGGGGTGACTAGCACTGAGCAGTTCTTC. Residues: CASSQGVTSTEQFF.

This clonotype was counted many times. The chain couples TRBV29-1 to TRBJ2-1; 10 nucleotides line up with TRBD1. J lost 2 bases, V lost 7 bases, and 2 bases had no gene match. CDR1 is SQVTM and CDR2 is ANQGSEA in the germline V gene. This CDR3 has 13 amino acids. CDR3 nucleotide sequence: TGCAGCGGTGGACAGGGGGCCTACAATGAGCAGTTCTTC. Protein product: CSGGQGAYNEQFF.

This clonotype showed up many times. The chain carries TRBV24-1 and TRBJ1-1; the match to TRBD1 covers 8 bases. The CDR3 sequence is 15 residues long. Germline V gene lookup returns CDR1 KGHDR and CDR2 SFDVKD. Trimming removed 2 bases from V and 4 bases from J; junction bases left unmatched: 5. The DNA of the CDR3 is TGTGCCACCAGTGATTACTACAGGGGGGGCACTGAAGCTTTCTTT. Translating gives CATSDYYRGGTEAFF.

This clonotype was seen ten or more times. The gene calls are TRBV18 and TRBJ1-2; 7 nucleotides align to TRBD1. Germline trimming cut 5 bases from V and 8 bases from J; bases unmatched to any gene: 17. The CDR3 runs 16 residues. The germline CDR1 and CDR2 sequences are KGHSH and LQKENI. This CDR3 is CASSLGQDRPVRGYTF. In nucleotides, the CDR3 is TGTGCCAGCTCATTAGGTCAGGACAGGCCCGTGCGGGGCTACACCTTC.

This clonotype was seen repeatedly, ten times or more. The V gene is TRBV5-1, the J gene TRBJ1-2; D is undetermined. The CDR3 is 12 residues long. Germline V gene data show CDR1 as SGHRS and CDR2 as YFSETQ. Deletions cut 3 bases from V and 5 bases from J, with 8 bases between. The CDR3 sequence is CASSSRTYGYTF. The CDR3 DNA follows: TGCGCCAGCAGCTCTAGAACGTATGGCTACACCTTC.

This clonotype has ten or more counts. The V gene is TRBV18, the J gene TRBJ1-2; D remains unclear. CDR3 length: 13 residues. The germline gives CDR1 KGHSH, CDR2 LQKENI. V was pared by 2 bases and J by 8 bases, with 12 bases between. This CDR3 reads CASSPTVFVGYTF. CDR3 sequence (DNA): TGTGCCAGCTCACCAACCGTATTTGTCGGCTACACCTTC.

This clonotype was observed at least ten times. Written as DNA, the CDR3 is TGTGCCAGCAGCTTTAGCGGTGTACACGAGCAGTACTTC. Amino acid sequence: CASSFSGVHEQYF. V and J are TRBV7-8 and TRBJ2-7; TRBD2 is a possible D gene (6 bases). Germline V gene lookup returns CDR1 SGHVS and CDR2 FQNEAQ. V lost 3 bases to trimming and J lost 5 bases, with 11 bases between them. CDR3 size: 13 residues.

The CDR3 DNA follows: TGCAGTGCTAGAGAGGTCGCGGGACGTGAGCAGTTCTTC. This sequence encodes CSAREVAGREQFF. The V call is TRBV20-1, the J call TRBJ2-1, with D possibly matching TRBD2 (6 bases). Germline V lookup: CDR1 DFQATT, CDR2 SNEGSKA (reference sequence). The ends were cut back, 0 bases at V and 9 bases at J, with 12 bases in the middle. This CDR3 is 13 amino acids long.

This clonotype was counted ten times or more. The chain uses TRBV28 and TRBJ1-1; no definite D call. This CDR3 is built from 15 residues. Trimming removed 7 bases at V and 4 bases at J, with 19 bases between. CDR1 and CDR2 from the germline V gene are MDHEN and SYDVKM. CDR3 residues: CASNYEGARGTEAFF. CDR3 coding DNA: TGTGCCAGCAACTATGAGGGTGCGCGGGGCACTGAAGCTTTCTTT.

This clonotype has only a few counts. DNA for the CDR3: TGTGCCAGCAGACCTTACCGGACAGGGGGCAAGGGCTACACCTTC. As protein: CASRPYRTGGKGYTF. The chain recombines TRBV19 with TRBJ1-2, with TRBD1 matching over 11 bases. Germline CDR1 LNHDA, CDR2 SQIVND (reference sequence). The CDR3 runs to 15 residues. With V trimmed by 9 bases and J by 8 bases, 14 bases remained unmatched. Together with reference TRBV19 and TRBJ1-2, the CDR3 gives the full variable domain: DGGITQSPKYLFRKEGQNVTLSCEQNLNHDAMYWYRQDPGQGLRLIYYSQIVNDFQKGDIAEGYSVSREKKESFPLTVTSAQKNPTAFYLCASRPYRTGGKGYTFGSGTRLTVV.

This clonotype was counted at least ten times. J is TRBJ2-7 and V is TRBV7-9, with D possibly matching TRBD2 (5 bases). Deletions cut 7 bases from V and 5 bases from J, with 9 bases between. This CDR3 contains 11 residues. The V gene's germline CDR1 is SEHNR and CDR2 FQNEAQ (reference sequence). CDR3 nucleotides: TGTGCCAGCACGGGATTCGACGAGCAGTACTTC. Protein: CASTGFDEQYF.

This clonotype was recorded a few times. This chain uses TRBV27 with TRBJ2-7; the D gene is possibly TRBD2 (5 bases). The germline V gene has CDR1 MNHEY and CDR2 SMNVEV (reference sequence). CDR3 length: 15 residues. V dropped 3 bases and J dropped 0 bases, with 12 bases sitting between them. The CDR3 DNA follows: TGTGCCAGCAGTTTCAACAGCGGCCGCTCCTACGAGCAGTACTTC. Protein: CASSFNSGRSYEQYF.

CDR3 DNA sequence: TGTGCCAGCAGCCTTTTAGCCGGGACAGAATATGGCTACACCTTC. This codes for CASSLLAGTEYGYTF. The genes are TRBV5-4 and TRBJ1-2, with 7 nucleotides matching TRBD1. The CDR3 contains 15 residues. Germline-derived CDR1 and CDR2 are SGHNT and YYREEE (reference sequence). The trim removed 4 bases at V and 5 bases at J, leaving 11 bases unmatched.

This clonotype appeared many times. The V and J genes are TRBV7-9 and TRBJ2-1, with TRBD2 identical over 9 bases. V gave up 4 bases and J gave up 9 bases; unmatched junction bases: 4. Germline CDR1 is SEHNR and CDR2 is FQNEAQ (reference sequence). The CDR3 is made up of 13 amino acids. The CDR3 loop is CASSSSLAGEQFF. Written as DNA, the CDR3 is TGTGCCAGCAGCTCGTCACTAGCGGGTGAGCAGTTCTTC.

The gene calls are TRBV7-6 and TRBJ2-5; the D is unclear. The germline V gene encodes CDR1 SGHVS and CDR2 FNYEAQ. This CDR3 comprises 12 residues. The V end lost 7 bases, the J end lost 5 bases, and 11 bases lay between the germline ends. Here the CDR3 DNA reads TGTGCCAGCACCCTAGGGCGGGAGACCCAGTACTTC. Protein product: CASTLGRETQYF.

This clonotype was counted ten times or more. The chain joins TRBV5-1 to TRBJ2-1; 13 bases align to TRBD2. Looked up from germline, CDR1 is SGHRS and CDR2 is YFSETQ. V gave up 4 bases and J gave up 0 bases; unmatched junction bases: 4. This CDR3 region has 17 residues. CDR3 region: CASSGLAGASSYNEQFF. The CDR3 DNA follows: TGCGCCAGCAGCGGACTAGCGGGAGCCAGCTCCTACAATGAGCAGTTCTTC.

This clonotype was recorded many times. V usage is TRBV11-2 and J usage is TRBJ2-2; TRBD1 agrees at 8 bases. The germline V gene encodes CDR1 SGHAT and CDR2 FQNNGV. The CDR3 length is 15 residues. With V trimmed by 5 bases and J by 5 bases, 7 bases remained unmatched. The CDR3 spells CASSNRTGRTGELFF. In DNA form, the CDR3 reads TGTGCCAGCAGCAATAGGACAGGGCGTACCGGGGAGCTGTTTTTT.